The 19 T cell receptor beta chains below come from one sample, sequenced in a study of cytomegalovirus exposure and HLA in healthy donors. Primers: 60 Vbeta forward and 13 Jbeta reverse. Data came from immunoSEQ multiplex PCR; TCRdb stores just in-frame clones and leaves some out. Its table records about 210,000 clones. Input material: PBMCs. The receptors were gathered from a woman between 25 and 40 years old in good health and CMV-seropositive.

Concerning this clone: Distinct nucleotide sequences in the sample also encode this CDR3. The V call is TRBV4-3, the J call TRBJ1-2; maybe TRBD1 (5 bases). The CDR3 runs to 16 residues. Trimming shortened V by 0 bases and J by 3 bases, and 14 bases separated the two germline ends. Per the germline V gene, CDR1 is LGHNA and CDR2 is YSLEER. The DNA of the CDR3 is TGCGCCAGCAGCCAAGATCGTACAGGCCCTTACTATGGCTACACCTTC. This codes for CASSQDRTGPYYGYTF.

The chain carries TRBV7-6 and TRBJ2-1; D may be TRBD2 (5 bases). The CDR3 is made up of 13 amino acids. Germline V gene lookup returns CDR1 SGHVS and CDR2 FNYEAQ. V dropped 6 bases and J dropped 7 bases, with 13 bases sitting between them. The CDR3 loop reads CASSLDWNNEQFF. The CDR3, as DNA: TGTGCCAGCAGTTTGGACTGGAATAATGAGCAGTTCTTC.

V gene TRBV6-6 combines with J gene TRBJ2-7; TRBD2 matches at 7 bases. With V trimmed by 0 bases and J by 7 bases, 9 bases remained unmatched. The CDR3 length is 15 residues. Germline-derived CDR1 and CDR2 are MNHNY and SVGAGI (reference sequence). CDR3 DNA: TGTGCCAGCAGTTACTCGGTCGCGGGAGATGGTGAGCAGTACTTC. This gives the protein CASSYSVAGDGEQYF.

Comments on this clone: Different DNA sequences within this sample yield the same CDR3. This CDR3 is CASRSTGTNTF. Written as DNA, the CDR3 is TGTGCCAGCAGGTCCACGGGAACTAACACCTTC. The V and J genes are TRBV28 and TRBJ1-2, with D unresolved. Trimming removed 6 bases at V and 12 bases at J, with 14 bases between. The CDR3 is 11 amino acids. Per the germline V gene, CDR1 is MDHEN and CDR2 is SYDVKM.

V and J are TRBV13 and TRBJ2-7, with TRBD1 identical over 10 bases. CDR1 is PRHDT, CDR2 FYEKMQ, per germline (reference sequence). The CDR3 extends over 15 amino acids. With V trimmed by 5 bases and J by 1 base, 5 bases remained unmatched. The CDR3 loop is CASSLPGQGSYEQYF. The CDR3 DNA reads as TGTGCCAGCAGCCTCCCGGGACAGGGGTCCTACGAGCAGTACTTC. The full variable domain, with the rest looked up from reference TRBV13 and TRBJ2-7, is AAGVIQSPRHLIKEKRETATLKCYPIPRHDTVYWYQQGPGQDPQFLISFYEKMQSDKGSIPDRFSAQQFSDYHSELNMSSLELGDSALYFCASSLPGQGSYEQYFGPGTRLTVT.

The rearrangement joins TRBV6-5 to TRBJ2-5; D is perhaps TRBD2 (5 bases). The DNA end lines up better with TRBJ2-7; the J call may be wrong. CDR3 length equals 14 residues. Germline V gene sequence: CDR1 MNHEY, CDR2 SVGAGI. CDR3 DNA sequence: TGTGCCAGCAGCCCAAGCGGAACTCCCTACGAGCAGTACTTC. It yields the protein CASSPSGTPYEQYF.

V and J are TRBV7-2 and TRBJ2-7; 9 bases match TRBD2. Germline trimming cut 0 bases from V and 4 bases from J; bases unmatched to any gene: 4. Germline-derived CDR1 and CDR2 are SGHTA and FQGNSA. The CDR3 contains 15 residues. The CDR3 nucleotides are TGTGCCAGCAGCTTAGCTAGCGGGGGCCCTTACGAGCAGTACTTC. This translates into CASSLASGGPYEQYF.

This chain uses TRBV30 with TRBJ2-6, with D tentatively TRBD2 (5 bases). CDR1 and CDR2 (germline): GTSNPN, SVGIG (reference sequence). Trimming cost V 4 bases and J 1 base, with 5 bases left between them. CDR3 length: 13 amino acids. As DNA, the CDR3 is TGTGCCTGGACGGGGTCTGGGGCCAACGTCCTGACTTTC. This encodes CAWTGSGANVLTF.

V and J are TRBV19 and TRBJ2-1; 9 nucleotides match TRBD2. The CDR3 consists of 16 residues. V shed 6 bases, J shed 2 bases, and the junction held 8 bases outside the gene matches. Germline V gene sequence: CDR1 LNHDA, CDR2 SQIVND (reference sequence). The CDR3 here is CASRATAGGPYNEQFF. CDR3 DNA: TGTGCCAGTAGGGCGACAGCGGGAGGCCCCTACAATGAGCAGTTCTTC.

The CDR3 loop reads CASSYSTGVYGYTF. DNA of the CDR3: TGTGCCAGCAGTTACTCGACAGGGGTCTATGGCTACACCTTC. This rearrangement joins TRBV6-6 to TRBJ1-2; TRBD1 agrees at 8 bases. V lost 0 bases to trimming and J lost 4 bases; unmatched junction nucleotides: 1. The germline V gene has CDR1 MNHNY and CDR2 SVGAGI (reference sequence). The CDR3 is 14 residues long.

The V and J genes are TRBV6-5 and TRBJ1-3, with unresolved D. CDR1 and CDR2 from the germline V gene are MNHEY and SVGAGI. The CDR3 length is 15 residues. V was pared by 0 bases and J by 3 bases, with 9 bases between. CDR3 coding DNA: TGTGCCAGCAGTTACTCGACACACAATGGAAACACCATATATTTT. This encodes CASSYSTHNGNTIYF.

The gene calls are TRBV28 and TRBJ1-5; D is uncertain. Germline V gene lookup returns CDR1 MDHEN and CDR2 SYDVKM. There are 17 residues in the CDR3. Deletions cut 5 bases from V and 3 bases from J, with 20 bases between. CDR3 nucleotide sequence: TGTGCCAGCAGTCTGGGAGGGATGAAATCCGACAATCAGCCCCAGCATTTT. Amino acids: CASSLGGMKSDNQPQHF. Variable domain in full (rest from reference TRBV28 and TRBJ1-5): DVKVTQSSRYLVKRTGEKVFLECVQDMDHENMFWYRQDPGLGLRLIYFSYDVKMKEKGDIPEGYSVSREKKERFSLILESASTNQTSMYLCASSLGGMKSDNQPQHFGDGTRLSIL.

The chain joins TRBV19 to TRBJ1-1, with D hard to call. Deletions cut 1 base from V and 0 bases from J, with 9 bases between. The V gene's germline CDR1 is LNHDA and CDR2 SQIVND (reference sequence). The CDR3 spans 15 residues. CDR3 in amino acids: CASSIVPRMNTEAFF. The DNA for the CDR3 is TGTGCCAGTAGTATAGTTCCGAGGATGAACACTGAAGCTTTCTTT.

The chain employs TRBV6-4 and TRBJ2-3, with no clear D. V was trimmed by 3 bases and J by 1 base, leaving 8 bases between them. The CDR3 sequence is 14 residues long. CDR1 and CDR2 (germline): MRHNA, SNTAGT. CDR3 DNA sequence: TGTGCCAGCAGTGAAAGCCCTGGCACAGATACGCAGTATTTT. As protein: CASSESPGTDTQYF.

V and J are TRBV5-1 and TRBJ2-5; TRBD2 aligns across 7 bases. CDR1 SGHRS and CDR2 YFSETQ come from the germline V gene. This CDR3 has 16 amino acids. Trimming at V came to 0 bases and at J to 7 bases, leaving 12 bases not matched to a gene. The CDR3 reads CASSLVLAGEPRTQYF. The CDR3 DNA is TGCGCCAGCAGCTTGGTTCTCGCGGGGGAGCCTAGGACCCAGTACTTC. The whole variable domain, remainder taken from reference TRBV5-1 and TRBJ2-5, is KAGVTQTPRYLIKTRGQQVTLSCSPISGHRSVSWYQQTPGQGLQFLFEYFSETQRNKGNFPGRFSGRQFSNSRSEMNVSTLELGDSALYLCASSLVLAGEPRTQYFGPGTRLLVL.

The V and J genes are TRBV14 and TRBJ1-2, with a tentative D call TRBD1 (6 bases). With 4 bases removed from V and 7 bases from J, the gap between germline ends came to 10 bases. The germline CDR1 and CDR2 sequences are SGHDN and FVKESK. The CDR3 spans 12 residues. CDR3 sequence (DNA): TGTGCCAGCAGCCCCTCAGGGGTTGGCTACACCTTC. Translating gives CASSPSGVGYTF.

The chain carries TRBV5-1 and TRBJ2-1, with 8 bases matching TRBD2. The J segment lost 0 bases and the V segment lost 0 bases, leaving 11 bases of the junction unmatched. This CDR3 comprises 19 residues. The germline CDR1 and CDR2 sequences are SGHRS and YFSETQ. The CDR3 DNA reads TGCGCCAGCAGCTTGGCATCAAGCGGGAGCCATGGCTCCTACAATGAGCAGTTCTTC. It is translated as CASSLASSGSHGSYNEQFF. Using reference TRBV5-1 and TRBJ2-1 for the parts outside the CDR3, the full variable domain is KAGVTQTPRYLIKTRGQQVTLSCSPISGHRSVSWYQQTPGQGLQFLFEYFSETQRNKGNFPGRFSGRQFSNSRSEMNVSTLELGDSALYLCASSLASSGSHGSYNEQFFGPGTRLTVL.

The V gene is TRBV7-6, the J gene TRBJ2-5, with D possibly matching TRBD1 (5 bases). The V gene's germline CDR1 is SGHVS and CDR2 FNYEAQ. Trimming pared 4 bases from V and 5 bases from J, leaving 17 bases between. The CDR3 covers 15 residues. The CDR3 bases are TGTGCCAGCAGCTCCCTTGTACAGGTTACGGAGACCCAGTACTTC. This sequence encodes CASSSLVQVTETQYF. The full variable domain, rest sourced from reference TRBV7-6 and TRBJ2-5, is GAGVSQSPRYKVTKRGQDVALRCDPISGHVSLYWYRQALGQGPEFLTYFNYEAQQDKSGLPNDRFSAERPEGSISTLTIQRTEQRDSAMYRCASSSLVQVTETQYFGPGTRLLVL.

The chain links TRBV28 to TRBJ1-1, with D possibly matching TRBD1 (6 bases). Trimming shortened V by 8 bases and J by 5 bases, and 15 bases separated the two germline ends. The CDR3 extends over 13 amino acids. Germline V CDR1 and CDR2: MDHEN, SYDVKM. CDR3 DNA: TGTGCCAGCGGGAGGGGGGCGCGAACTGAAGCTTTCTTT. As protein: CASGRGARTEAFF.